This T cell receptor beta chain was sequenced in a study of control samples from healthy donors and cancer patients. Sequenced by immunoSEQ multiplex PCR; TCRdb stores in-frame clones only, minus some. The sample has some 13,000 clones; roughly 79% are singletons. V gave up 8 bases and J gave up 1 base, with 5 bases separating them. Germline V lookup: CDR1 MDHEN, CDR2 SYDVKM. The length of the CDR3 is 11 residues. This TCR was recovered from a male donor with melanoma. This chain links TRBV28 with TRBJ1-1; D uncertain. Source material: formalin-fixed, paraffin-embedded tissue. Here the CDR3 DNA reads TGTGCCAGCGGGAGGAACACTGAAGCTTTCTTT. Translation gives CASGRNTEAFF. Looking up the rest from reference TRBV28 and TRBJ1-1 gives the full variable domain: DVKVTQSSRYLVKRTGEKVFLECVQDMDHENMFWYRQDPGLGLRLIYFSYDVKMKEKGDIPEGYSVSREKKERFSLILESASTNQTSMYLCASGRNTEAFFGQGTRLTVV.